This TCR beta chain comes out of a study of T cells expressing NK-cell markers. Study-wide context: Source material for TCR beta repertoires consisted of sorted CD3+CD56+NKG2C+, CD3+CD56+NKG2C- and CD3+CD56-NKG2C+ T cells. Serological testing identified seven of the eight sequenced donors as HCMV-seropositive and one as seronegative.

TCRdb derives one entry per CDR3 protein from the 5' RACE reads, leaving out DNA. This table holds roughly 420,000 distinct CDR3 sequences. Study results and limitations: Whether expanded NKG2C-expressing T cell clones recognize HCMV is unknown. Dominant NKG2C+ clonotypes were found to form roughly 1.0-7.0% of CD8+ T cells in over five donors.

The CDR3 loop spans 16 amino acids. CDR1 and CDR2 from the germline V gene are SGHTA and FQGNSA. On this clonotype itself: Its antigen is as yet unknown.

The sample comprised blood T cells: a sorted CD56 or NKG2C T cell subset, CD4+ or CD8+ T cells, or bulk PBMC T cells (not recorded which). This sequence joins TRBV7-2 and TRBJ2-1; TCRdb names TRBD2, which stays unverified in the absence of DNA. This TCR was sampled from a woman between 18 and 70 years old in good health. CDR3 residues: CASSSRSLAGVNEQFF.